This T cell receptor beta chain stems from a study of blood T cell repertoires in COVID-19. Whole-study context: Specimens from acute and convalescent COVID-19 originated in the United States, Italy and Spain. The cDNA or gDNA used as material had been derived from T cells, B-cell-depleted T cells, or PBMCs.

In the study's own analysis: Estimated nucleated cell counts came from reference gene primer amplification. Some clones are missing from TCRdb's copy, which holds only in-frame ones; the method was immunoSEQ multiplex PCR. For V, J and clone size, that table is used; D and trimming come from the DNA. The sample includes 160,000 or so clones, roughly nine tenths of them seen just once. V was shortened by 2 bases and J by 5 bases, with 9 bases between the two germline ends. There are 13 residues in the CDR3. CDR1 and CDR2 from the germline V gene are SGHTA and FQGTGA. The sample consisted of peripheral blood. The rearrangement links TRBV7-3 to TRBJ2-5; the D is unclear. The receptor comes from a woman in her sixties or seventies with acute or convalescent COVID-19. This chain's CDR3 is CASSLSARETQYF. The CDR3 DNA reads as TGTGCCAGCAGCTTATCAGCGAGGGAGACCCAGTACTTC. Using reference TRBV7-3 and TRBJ2-5 for the parts outside the CDR3, the full variable domain is GAGVSQTPSNKVTEKGKYVELRCDPISGHTALYWYRQSLGQGPEFLIYFQGTGAADDSGLPNDRFFAVRPEGSVSTLKIQRTERGDSAVYLCASSLSARETQYFGPGTRLLVL.